This T cell receptor beta chain is from a study of blood T cell repertoires in COVID-19. Study-wide context: From T cells, B-cell-depleted T cells, or PBMCs came the material, which was cDNA or gDNA.

CDR1 is LGHDT, CDR2 YNNKEL, per germline (reference sequence). Losses at the gene ends were 1 base for V and 7 bases for J; bases not matched to a gene: 6. This CDR3 is 15 amino acids long. Sequencing was performed with immunoSEQ multiplex PCR; in TCRdb, only in-frame clones are kept and a portion is missing. The sample comprises fewer than 300,000 clones, approximately 90% of which are singletons, and 15% to 17% rests with the top ten. This clone is a singleton in its sample. The genes are TRBV3-1 (or the pseudogene TRBV3-2) and TRBJ1-2; 10 nucleotides line up with TRBD1. Sequenced input: PBMCs or T cells enriched from blood (not recorded which). The TCR sequence derives from a young man who had recovered from COVID-19. For the CDR3, the DNA is TGTGCCAGCAGCCAAGGAGGACAGGGGGGAATTGGCTACACCTTC. Translating gives CASSQGGQGGIGYTF.